This T cell receptor beta chain was profiled in a study of T cell repertoires in cytomegalovirus infection. Study observations and caveats: HLA-C-restricted CMV clonotypes gave the most frequent clonotype in two of eight donors.

This clonotype was observed a few times. What it binds is unknown. TCRdb re-called the reads with MiXCR, one entry per CDR3 protein. This sample has approximately 730,000 distinct CDR3 sequences, with roughly 33% found just once. The sequence came from a human donor in good health (CMV status not recorded). Some clones in this sample may be carry-over from other donors' samples. The sample here was cultured PBMCs, taken from culture after CMV antigen stimulation.

The CDR3 is CKVERTPQGKEQYF. CDR3 DNA: TGTAAAGTTGAACGGACACCTCAAGGAAAGGAGCAGTACTTC. The V gene is TRBV6-6, the J gene TRBJ2-7; TRBD1 might be the D (5 bases). CDR3 length equals 14 residues. Germline loops: CDR1 MNHNY, CDR2 SVGAGI (reference sequence).